This T cell receptor beta chain was found in a study of T cell repertoires in cytomegalovirus infection. For the study at large: Based on public TCR beta signatures, there were indications of CMV infection and of a matching HLA type.

TCRdb analysed the reads with MiXCR anew, one entry per CDR3 protein. The sample carries fewer than 550,000 distinct CDR3 sequences, 26% recorded once. The sequence was obtained from a human donor in good health (CMV status not recorded). Some clones in this sample may be carry-over from other donors' samples. Sequencing used PBMCs.

The CDR3 nucleotides read TGTGCCACCAGTGAGGGACACCCGAACACCGGGGAGCTGTTTTTT. Amino acid sequence: CATSEGHPNTGELFF. The chain couples TRBV24-1 to TRBJ2-2; maybe TRBD1 (6 bases). Between the trimmed V and J ends, which lost 4 bases and 0 bases, there was a span of 8 bases. The CDR3 totals 15 residues. Germline lookup yields CDR1 KGHDR and CDR2 SFDVKD.